Listed here are 28 T cell receptor beta chains from one sample, sequenced in a study of shared clonotypes between healthy human individuals. The protocol was immunoSEQ multiplex PCR, while the TCRdb copy is restricted to in-frame clones and leaves out a portion. Of 2 million to 2.5 million clones listed, 90% to 96% are singletons. Sample: naive CD4+ T cells sorted from blood. Stated subset: CD45RA+ positively selected. These TCRs come from a man between 18 and 35 years old in good health.

This CDR3 reads CASSLVGGPDEAFF. CDR3 nucleotides: TGTGCCAGCAGCTTAGTCGGGGGGCCCGATGAAGCTTTCTTT. The rearrangement uses TRBV7-2 and TRBJ1-1; tentatively, D is TRBD1 (6 bases). Per the germline V gene, CDR1 is SGHTA and CDR2 is FQGNSA. The CDR3 has 14 amino acids. V was trimmed by 1 base and J by 7 bases, leaving 13 bases between them.

V is TRBV7-2 and J is TRBJ2-3; perhaps TRBD1 as D (5 bases). CDR1 is SGHTA, CDR2 FQGNSA, per germline. The V gene lost 1 base and the J gene lost 6 bases, with 14 bases spanning the gap. The CDR3 has 15 amino acids. CDR3 sequence: CASSLVQGRSDTQYF. Here the CDR3 DNA reads TGTGCCAGCAGCTTAGTTCAGGGTCGTTCCGATACGCAGTATTTT.

Details on this clone: This sample also contains other DNA sequences that code for the same CDR3. The gene calls are TRBV29-1 and TRBJ1-1; the D is unclear. CDR1 SQVTM and CDR2 ANQGSEA come from the germline V gene. V lost 5 bases, J lost 1 base, and 5 bases lay in between. The CDR3 extends over 11 amino acids. CDR3 sequence: CSVRANTEAFF. DNA for the CDR3: TGCAGCGTTCGGGCGAACACTGAAGCTTTCTTT.

The J gene is TRBJ2-7, the V gene TRBV7-6, with 7 bases matching TRBD1. V shed 5 bases and J 3 bases; nucleotides not matched to a gene: 7. This CDR3 has 14 residues. Germline CDR1 SGHVS, CDR2 FNYEAQ. DNA for the CDR3: TGTGCCAGCAGCACTAGACAGGGAAGCTACGAGCAGTACTTC. It is translated as CASSTRQGSYEQYF. Looking up the rest from reference TRBV7-6 and TRBJ2-7 gives the full variable domain: GAGVSQSPRYKVTKRGQDVALRCDPISGHVSLYWYRQALGQGPEFLTYFNYEAQQDKSGLPNDRFSAERPEGSISTLTIQRTEQRDSAMYRCASSTRQGSYEQYFGPGTRLTVT.

In nucleotides, the CDR3 is TGTGCCATCAGTGGCGGGACAGTCTACGAGCAGTACTTC. Amino acids: CAISGGTVYEQYF. The chain is built from TRBV10-3 and TRBJ2-7; perhaps TRBD1 as D (7 bases). The CDR3 totals 13 residues. Between the trimmed V and J ends, which lost 4 bases and 3 bases, there was a span of 10 bases. Germline loops: CDR1 ENHRY, CDR2 SYGVKD.

The rearrangement joins TRBV5-1 to TRBJ2-3; 10 bases are shared with TRBD1. The V and J ends lost 0 bases and 6 bases, in that order; junction bases with no gene match: 4. The CDR3 length is 15 residues. The germline CDR1 and CDR2 sequences are SGHRS and YFSETQ. The CDR3 sequence is CASSLAGTGADTQYF. Here the CDR3 DNA reads TGCGCCAGCAGCTTGGCCGGGACAGGGGCCGATACGCAGTATTTT.

The genes are TRBV7-9 and TRBJ1-2, with 10 bases aligning to TRBD1. Trimming took 5 bases from V and 8 from J; bases not matched to a gene: 8. The CDR3 totals 14 residues. From germline, CDR1 is SEHNR and CDR2 FQNEAQ (reference sequence). The CDR3 region has the DNA TGTGCCAGCAGCCGCGGGACAGGGGAGGGCGGCTACACCTTC. This translates into CASSRGTGEGGYTF.

The chain couples TRBV10-3 to TRBJ1-2; D gene unclear. The V and J ends lost 0 bases and 8 bases respectively, with 10 bases between them. CDR3 length: 13 residues. Germline V gene lookup returns CDR1 ENHRY and CDR2 SYGVKD. The CDR3 reads CAISESGDRGYTF. CDR3 sequence (DNA): TGTGCCATCAGTGAGTCTGGGGATCGCGGCTACACCTTC.

This chain uses TRBV15 with TRBJ1-2; no clear D. Trimming cost V 5 bases and J 8 bases, with 12 bases left between them. The CDR3 covers 12 residues. Germline CDR1 reads LNHNV; CDR2 reads YYDKDF (reference sequence). The CDR3 reads CATSGIASGYTF. For the CDR3, the DNA is TGTGCCACCAGCGGAATTGCCAGCGGCTACACCTTC.

This rearrangement joins TRBV11-2 to TRBJ1-4, with a tentative D call TRBD1 (6 bases). Germline CDR1 reads SGHAT; CDR2 reads FQNNGV. Deletions cut 1 base from V and 8 bases from J, with 17 bases between. This CDR3 is 16 amino acids long. This CDR3 is CASSLVFQGIGEKLFF. The CDR3 DNA is TGTGCCAGCAGCTTAGTTTTTCAGGGGATAGGCGAAAAACTGTTTTTT.

This clone came up once. The gene calls are TRBV27 and TRBJ2-5; D is perhaps TRBD2 (5 bases). Germline CDR1 is MNHEY and CDR2 is SMNVEV (reference sequence). This CDR3 spans 15 amino acids. The V end was cut by 3 bases, the J end by 5 bases, with 16 bases between. CDR3 protein: CASSFTGVAGETQYF. The CDR3 nucleotides are TGTGCCAGCAGTTTCACCGGGGTAGCCGGGGAGACCCAGTACTTC.

This rearrangement joins TRBV18 to TRBJ2-7; a weak D match, TRBD1 (5 bases). The CDR3 totals 14 residues. Trimming removed 6 bases from V and 3 bases from J, with 15 bases in between. Looked up from germline, CDR1 is KGHSH and CDR2 is LQKENI. The CDR3 region has the DNA TGTGCCAGCTCCCCGGAGCAGGGTAGCTACGAGCAGTACTTC. It specifies CASSPEQGSYEQYF.

The chain couples TRBV6-5 to TRBJ1-1; tentatively, D is TRBD1 (6 bases). Germline lookup yields CDR1 MNHEY and CDR2 SVGAGI. V was pared by 0 bases and J by 4 bases, with 12 bases between. This CDR3 contains 15 residues. The DNA of the CDR3 is TGTGCCAGCAGTTACTCGGGGGGCCCCTCCACTGAAGCTTTCTTT. Translation gives CASSYSGGPSTEAFF.

The chain employs TRBV12-5 and TRBJ2-7, with 8 bases that match TRBD1. In germline, CDR1 is LGHNT, CDR2 FRNRAP. V lost 0 bases and J lost 4; bases outside the gene matches: 2. This CDR3 is 14 amino acids long. The CDR3 region is CASGLVQGEYEQYF. CDR3 DNA sequence: TGTGCTAGTGGTTTGGTACAGGGGGAGTACGAGCAGTACTTC.

This chain joins TRBV2 and TRBJ1-2; D remains ambiguous. In germline, CDR1 is SNHLY, CDR2 FYNNEI. The CDR3 is 12 amino acids. V lost 3 bases, J lost 7 bases, and 9 bases lay in between. The CDR3 coding sequence is TGTGCCAGCAGTGAGGAGGTATCTGGCTACACCTTC. This encodes CASSEEVSGYTF.

The chain joins TRBV6-1 to TRBJ1-3; D uncertain. The germline V gene encodes CDR1 MNHNS and CDR2 SASEGT. The germline V and J ends were trimmed by 4 bases and 4 bases, with 14 bases remaining between them. The CDR3 is 15 residues long. For the CDR3, the DNA is TGTGCCAGCAGTGGGGGAGGATTGGGCGGAAACACCATATATTTT. Translated, it gives CASSGGGLGGNTIYF.

Details on this clone: This same CDR3 is encoded by further DNA sequences in the sample. This chain joins TRBV2 and TRBJ2-5; TRBD2 agrees at 10 bases. CDR1 is SNHLY and CDR2 is FYNNEI in the germline V gene. This CDR3 is built from 14 residues. J gave up 5 bases and V 5 bases, and 5 bases lay outside the gene matches. CDR3 DNA: TGTGCCAGCAGTCGACTAGCGGGCGGGGAGACCCAGTACTTC. Translating it yields CASSRLAGGETQYF. Full variable domain (missing parts from reference TRBV2 and TRBJ2-5): EPEVTQTPSHQVTQMGQEVILRCVPISNHLYFYWYRQILGQKVEFLVSFYNNEISEKSEIFDDQFSVERPDGSNFTLKIRSTKLEDSAMYFCASSRLAGGETQYFGPGTRLLVL.

The genes are TRBV18 and TRBJ2-5; D remains unclear. The V end was cut by 0 bases, the J end by 1 base, with 9 bases between. The CDR3 covers 15 residues. Germline V gene lookup returns CDR1 KGHSH and CDR2 LQKENI. CDR3 sequence reads: CASSPPETSQETQYF. CDR3 sequence (DNA): TGTGCCAGCTCACCACCGGAGACATCCCAAGAGACCCAGTACTTC.

To note about this clone: Other DNA sequences within the sample encode an identical CDR3. The gene calls are TRBV7-3 and TRBJ2-2, with no clear D. The CDR3 totals 14 residues. Trimming cost V 5 bases and J 3 bases, with 10 bases left between them. Germline loops: CDR1 SGHTA, CDR2 FQGTGA. The CDR3 reads CASSPSRDTGELFF. The CDR3 DNA reads as TGTGCCAGCAGCCCATCTAGGGACACCGGGGAGCTGTTTTTT.

V gene TRBV6-1 combines with J gene TRBJ1-3; D perhaps matches TRBD1 (6 bases). The CDR3 has 15 residues. The V and J ends lost 7 bases and 0 bases respectively, with 13 bases between them. Germline V gene lookup returns CDR1 MNHNS and CDR2 SASEGT. The CDR3 sequence is CASIIGGDSGNTIYF. CDR3 bases: TGTGCCAGCATCATCGGGGGCGACTCTGGAAACACCATATATTTT.

This clone showed up just once. The chain employs TRBV4-3 and TRBJ2-2; D is unclear. The CDR3 length is 14 residues. From germline, CDR1 is LGHNA and CDR2 YSLEER. The V gene lost 0 bases and the J gene lost 5 bases, with 7 bases spanning the gap. CDR3 in amino acids: CASSQDAETGELFF. The CDR3 bases are TGCGCCAGCAGCCAAGATGCAGAAACCGGGGAGCTGTTTTTT.

The gene calls are TRBV6-5 and TRBJ1-1; D is uncertain. The CDR3 is 13 residues long. The germline gives CDR1 MNHEY, CDR2 SVGAGI. The V end lost 0 bases, the J end lost 7 bases, and 9 bases lay between the germline ends. CDR3 in DNA: TGTGCCAGCAGTTACTCGAATGGGTATGAAGCTTTCTTT. Protein sequence: CASSYSNGYEAFF.

The chain couples TRBV4-1 to TRBJ1-4; TRBD1 might be the D (5 bases). The germline V and J ends were trimmed by 2 bases and 2 bases, with 9 bases remaining between them. This CDR3 has 15 residues. CDR1 and CDR2 from the germline V gene are MGHRA and YSYEKL. For the CDR3, the DNA is TGCGCCAGCAGCCAATTGACAGCGACTAATGAAAAACTGTTTTTT. This translates into CASSQLTATNEKLFF.

The chain combines TRBV5-6 with TRBJ1-5; D gene ambiguous. The CDR3 consists of 15 residues. Trimming removed 3 bases at V and 0 bases at J, with 10 bases between. The germline gives CDR1 SGHDT, CDR2 YYEEEE. This CDR3 reads CASSSGENSNQPQHF. The CDR3 DNA is TGTGCCAGCAGCTCTGGGGAAAATAGCAATCAGCCCCAGCATTTT.

This clone was observed a single time. This chain links TRBV28 with TRBJ2-7; 7 bases are shared with TRBD2. V shed 5 bases, J shed 3 bases, and the junction held 16 bases outside the gene matches. Germline V gene data show CDR1 as MDHEN and CDR2 as SYDVKM. The CDR3 is 17 residues long. CDR3 coding DNA: TGTGCCAGCAGTCTAATCCCGGGACTAAAAGGGGTCTACGAGCAGTACTTC. Amino acid sequence: CASSLIPGLKGVYEQYF.

The chain recombines TRBV18 with TRBJ2-7; 7 bases are shared with TRBD1. J was trimmed by 1 base and V by 1 base; bases with no gene match: 4. The CDR3 consists of 15 residues. Germline values: CDR1 KGHSH, CDR2 LQKENI. CDR3 in amino acids: CASSPQGAKSYEQYF. In DNA, the CDR3 is TGTGCCAGCTCACCACAGGGGGCGAAATCCTACGAGCAGTACTTC.

This clone was counted a single time. The genes are TRBV2 and TRBJ2-3; TRBD1 is a possible D gene (6 bases). The CDR3 totals 14 residues. Germline V gene sequence: CDR1 SNHLY, CDR2 FYNNEI. V was pared by 6 bases and J by 4 bases, with 14 bases between. CDR3 coding DNA: TGTGCCAGCAGCCTACGGGACACAGCAGATACGCAGTATTTT. This encodes CASSLRDTADTQYF. The full variable domain, rest sourced from reference TRBV2 and TRBJ2-3, is EPEVTQTPSHQVTQMGQEVILRCVPISNHLYFYWYRQILGQKVEFLVSFYNNEISEKSEIFDDQFSVERPDGSNFTLKIRSTKLEDSAMYFCASSLRDTADTQYFGPGTRLTVL.

The chain recombines TRBV10-3 with TRBJ2-3; 7 bases are shared with TRBD2. The V gene's germline CDR1 is ENHRY and CDR2 SYGVKD. CDR3 length equals 14 residues. Germline trimming cut 10 bases from V and 6 bases from J; bases unmatched to any gene: 13. For the CDR3, the DNA is TGTGCCACCACCAGTCGGGGGGACGACGATACGCAGTATTTT. The encoded protein is CATTSRGDDDTQYF.